In this sample, the clone carrying this TCR beta chain turned up many times. One entry per CDR3 protein results from TCRdb running MiXCR on the 5' RACE reads. The sample yields around 280,000 distinct CDR3 sequences, under 9.5% seen once. The CDR3 loop spans 14 amino acids. The germline V gene has CDR1 SGHRS and CDR2 YFSETQ. V gave up 1 base and J gave up 1 base, with 8 bases separating them. The entry originates in a study of identical twins. This same sample was also part of a study on yellow fever vaccine responses in identical twins.

The sequence derives from a woman between 18 and 29 years old in good health. V is TRBV5-1 and J is TRBJ1-2; D call uncertain. The sequenced material came from memory (CD45RO+) T cells sorted from blood. CDR3 residues: CASSLSQDNYGYTF. The DNA for the CDR3 is TGCGCCAGCAGCTTGTCTCAAGATAACTATGGCTACACCTTC.